The source of this T cell receptor (beta chain) is a study of blood T cell repertoires in COVID-19. Study overall: In each case, the material was cDNA or gDNA derived from T cells, B-cell-depleted T cells, or PBMCs.

TCRdb keeps only in-frame clones here, not all; method: immunoSEQ multiplex PCR. The sample lists 130,000 to 150,000 clones, roughly 84% occurring once. Which cohort a participant joined came from the clinical history participants gave. The study recruited exposed participants who had met a COVID-19 case within 2 weeks before entry. V lost 0 bases and J lost 0, with 11 bases in between. Germline assignment: CDR1 MGHRA and CDR2 YSYEKL. There are 16 residues in the CDR3. The sequence came from a woman in her fifties or sixties who had been exposed to COVID-19. The source material was PBMCs or T cells enriched from blood (not recorded which). The chain is built from TRBV4-1 and TRBJ1-1; D is ambiguous. In DNA, the CDR3 is TGCGCCAGCAGCCAAGAGGTAAGAGGAGTGAACACTGAAGCTTTCTTT. Translated, it gives CASSQEVRGVNTEAFF.